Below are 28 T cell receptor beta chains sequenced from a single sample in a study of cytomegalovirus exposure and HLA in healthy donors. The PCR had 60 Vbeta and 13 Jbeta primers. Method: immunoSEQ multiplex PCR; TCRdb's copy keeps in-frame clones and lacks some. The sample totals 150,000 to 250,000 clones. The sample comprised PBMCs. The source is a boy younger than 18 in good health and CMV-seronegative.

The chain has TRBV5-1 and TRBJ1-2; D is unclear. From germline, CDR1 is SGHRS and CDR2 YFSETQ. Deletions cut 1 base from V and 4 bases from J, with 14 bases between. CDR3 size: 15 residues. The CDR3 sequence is CASSLTATVGYGYTF. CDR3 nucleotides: TGCGCCAGCAGCTTGACCGCAACAGTGGGCTATGGCTACACCTTC.

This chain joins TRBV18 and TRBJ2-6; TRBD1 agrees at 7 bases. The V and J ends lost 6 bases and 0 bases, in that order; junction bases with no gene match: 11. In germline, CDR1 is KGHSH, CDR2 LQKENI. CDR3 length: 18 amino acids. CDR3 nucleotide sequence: TGTGCCAGCTCGCCCTCAGGGGGAGTAAACTCTGGGGCCAACGTCCTGACTTTC. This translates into CASSPSGGVNSGANVLTF.

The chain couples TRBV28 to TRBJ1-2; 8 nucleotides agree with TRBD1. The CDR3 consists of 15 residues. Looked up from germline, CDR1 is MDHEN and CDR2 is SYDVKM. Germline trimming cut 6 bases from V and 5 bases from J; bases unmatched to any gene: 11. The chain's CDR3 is CASRLSPGQAYGYTF. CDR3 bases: TGTGCCAGCAGACTCAGCCCGGGACAGGCTTATGGCTACACCTTC.

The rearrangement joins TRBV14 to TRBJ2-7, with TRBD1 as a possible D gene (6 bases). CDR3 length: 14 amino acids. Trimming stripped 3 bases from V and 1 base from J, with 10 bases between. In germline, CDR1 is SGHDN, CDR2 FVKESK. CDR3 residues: CASSQIGQSYEQYF. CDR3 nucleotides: TGTGCCAGCAGCCAGATCGGACAGTCCTACGAGCAGTACTTC.

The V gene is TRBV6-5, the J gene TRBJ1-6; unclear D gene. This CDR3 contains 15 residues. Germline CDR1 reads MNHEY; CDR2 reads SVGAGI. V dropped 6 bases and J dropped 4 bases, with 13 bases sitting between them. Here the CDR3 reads CASSLVQDYNSPLHF. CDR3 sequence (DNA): TGTGCCAGCAGCCTCGTTCAGGATTATAATTCACCCCTCCACTTT.

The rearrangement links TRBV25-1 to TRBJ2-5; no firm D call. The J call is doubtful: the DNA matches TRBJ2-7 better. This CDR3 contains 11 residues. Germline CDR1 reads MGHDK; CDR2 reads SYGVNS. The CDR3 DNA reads TGTGCCAGCAGTGGTTTCTACGAGCAGTACTTC. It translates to CASSGFYEQYF.

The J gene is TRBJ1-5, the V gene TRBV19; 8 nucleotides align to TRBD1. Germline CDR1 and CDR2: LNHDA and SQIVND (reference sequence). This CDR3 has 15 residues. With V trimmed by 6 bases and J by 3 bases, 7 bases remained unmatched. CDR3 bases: TGTGCCAGTAGGTCCGGGACAGGCCACAATCAGCCCCAGCATTTT. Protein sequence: CASRSGTGHNQPQHF.

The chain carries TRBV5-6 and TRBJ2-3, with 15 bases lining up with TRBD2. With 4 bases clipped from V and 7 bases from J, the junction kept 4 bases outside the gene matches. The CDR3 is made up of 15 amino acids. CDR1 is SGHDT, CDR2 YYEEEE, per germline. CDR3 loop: CASSPGLAGGYTQYF. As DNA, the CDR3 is TGTGCCAGCAGCCCGGGACTAGCGGGGGGATATACGCAGTATTTT.

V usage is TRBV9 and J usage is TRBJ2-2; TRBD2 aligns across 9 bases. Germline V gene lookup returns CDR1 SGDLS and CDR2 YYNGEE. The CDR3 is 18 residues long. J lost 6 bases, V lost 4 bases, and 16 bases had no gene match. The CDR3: CASSRTPGGGAAAGELFF. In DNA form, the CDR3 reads TGTGCCAGCAGCCGCACCCCCGGCGGGGGGGCCGCGGCCGGGGAGCTGTTTTTT.

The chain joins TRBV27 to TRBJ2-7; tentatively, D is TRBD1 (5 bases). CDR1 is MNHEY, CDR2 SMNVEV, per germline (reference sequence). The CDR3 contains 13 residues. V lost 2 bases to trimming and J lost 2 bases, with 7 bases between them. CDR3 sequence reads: CASSLRGPYEQYF. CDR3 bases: TGTGCCAGCAGTTTAAGGGGCCCCTACGAGCAGTACTTC.

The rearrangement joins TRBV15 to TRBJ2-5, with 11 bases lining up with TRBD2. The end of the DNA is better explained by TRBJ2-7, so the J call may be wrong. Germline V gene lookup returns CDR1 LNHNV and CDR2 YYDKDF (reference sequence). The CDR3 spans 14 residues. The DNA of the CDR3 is TGTGCCACCAGCAGGGGGACTAGCGGTTACGAGCAGTACTTC. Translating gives CATSRGTSGYEQYF.

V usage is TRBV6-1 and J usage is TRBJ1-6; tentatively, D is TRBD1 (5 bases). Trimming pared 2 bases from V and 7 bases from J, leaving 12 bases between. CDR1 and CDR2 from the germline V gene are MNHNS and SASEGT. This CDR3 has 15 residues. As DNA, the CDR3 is TGTGCCAGCAGTGAAAGGGCGACAGAGAATTCACCCCTCCACTTT. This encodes CASSERATENSPLHF.

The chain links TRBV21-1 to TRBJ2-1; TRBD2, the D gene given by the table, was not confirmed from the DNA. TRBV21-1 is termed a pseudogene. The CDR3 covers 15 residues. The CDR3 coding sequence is TGTGCCAGCAGCAAAGGGCCCACGGAGACGAATGAGCAGTTCTTC. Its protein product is CASSKGPTETNEQFF.

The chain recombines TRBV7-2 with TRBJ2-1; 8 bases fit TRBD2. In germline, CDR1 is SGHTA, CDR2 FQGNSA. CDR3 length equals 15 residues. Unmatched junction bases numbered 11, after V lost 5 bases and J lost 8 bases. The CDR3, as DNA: TGTGCCAGCAGCCCCCGGGGACTAGTGGCCGATGAGCAGTTCTTC. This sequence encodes CASSPRGLVADEQFF.

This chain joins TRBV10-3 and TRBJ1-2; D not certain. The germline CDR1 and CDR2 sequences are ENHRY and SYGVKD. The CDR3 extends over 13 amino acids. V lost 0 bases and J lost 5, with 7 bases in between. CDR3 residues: CAISESPVYGYTF. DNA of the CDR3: TGTGCCATCAGTGAGTCCCCCGTTTATGGCTACACCTTC.

The CDR3 reads CASGTGAYGYTF. CDR3 DNA: TGTGCCAGCGGGACAGGGGCCTATGGCTACACCTTC. The rearrangement uses TRBV28 and TRBJ1-2; the match to TRBD1 covers 10 bases. This CDR3 is 12 amino acids long. Germline loops: CDR1 MDHEN, CDR2 SYDVKM. V trimming: 8 bases; J trimming: 4 bases; junction bases outside the gene matches: 1.

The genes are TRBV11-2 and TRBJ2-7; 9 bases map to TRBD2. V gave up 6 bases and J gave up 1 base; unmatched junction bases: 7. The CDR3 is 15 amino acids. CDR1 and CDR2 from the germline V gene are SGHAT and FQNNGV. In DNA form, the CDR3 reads TGTGCCAGCAGGAGGGGGCTAGCGGGGTCCTACGAGCAGTACTTC. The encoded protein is CASRRGLAGSYEQYF.

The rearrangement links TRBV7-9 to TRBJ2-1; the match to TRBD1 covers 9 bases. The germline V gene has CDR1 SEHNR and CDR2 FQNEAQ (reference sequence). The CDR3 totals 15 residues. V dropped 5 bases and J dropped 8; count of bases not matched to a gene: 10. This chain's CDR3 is CASSPRTGAGDEQFF. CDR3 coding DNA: TGTGCCAGCAGCCCCAGGACAGGGGCGGGAGATGAGCAGTTCTTC.

CDR3 sequence: CASALGGVWNEQFF. CDR3 bases: TGTGCCAGTGCCCTGGGGGGGGTCTGGAATGAGCAGTTCTTC. The V call is TRBV19, the J call TRBJ2-1, with 7 positions matching TRBD2. The junction had 11 bases not matched to a gene; V was cut back by 8 bases and J by 7 bases. Germline V gives CDR1 LNHDA, CDR2 SQIVND (reference sequence). The CDR3 has 14 amino acids. Combining the CDR3 with reference TRBV19 and TRBJ2-1 gives the whole variable domain DGGITQSPKYLFRKEGQNVTLSCEQNLNHDAMYWYRQDPGQGLRLIYYSQIVNDFQKGDIAEGYSVSREKKESFPLTVTSAQKNPTAFYLCASALGGVWNEQFFGPGTRLTVL.

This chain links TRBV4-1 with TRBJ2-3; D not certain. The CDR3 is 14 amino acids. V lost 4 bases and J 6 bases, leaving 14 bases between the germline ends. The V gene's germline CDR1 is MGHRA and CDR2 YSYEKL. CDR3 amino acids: CASSPSVLGDTQYF. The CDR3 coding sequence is TGCGCCAGCAGCCCGAGCGTCCTCGGGGATACGCAGTATTTT.

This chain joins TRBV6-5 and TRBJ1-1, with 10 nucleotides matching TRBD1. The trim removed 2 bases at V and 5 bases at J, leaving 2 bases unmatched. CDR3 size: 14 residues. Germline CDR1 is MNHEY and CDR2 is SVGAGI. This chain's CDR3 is CASSYGQGVTEAFF. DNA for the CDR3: TGTGCCAGCAGTTACGGACAGGGGGTAACTGAAGCTTTCTTT.

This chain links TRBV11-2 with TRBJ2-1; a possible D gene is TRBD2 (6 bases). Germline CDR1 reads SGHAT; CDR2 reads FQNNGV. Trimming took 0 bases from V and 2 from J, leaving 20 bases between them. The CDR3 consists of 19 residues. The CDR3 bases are TGTGCCAGCAGCTTAGAAGGCGGTTTGATGGCGGGGCCCTACAATGAGCAGTTCTTC. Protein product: CASSLEGGLMAGPYNEQFF.

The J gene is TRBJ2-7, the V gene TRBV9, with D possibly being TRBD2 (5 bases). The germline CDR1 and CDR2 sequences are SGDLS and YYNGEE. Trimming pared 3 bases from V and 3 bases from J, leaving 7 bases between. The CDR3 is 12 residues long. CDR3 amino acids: CASSGRDYEQYF. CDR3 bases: TGTGCCAGCAGCGGCCGGGACTACGAGCAGTACTTC.

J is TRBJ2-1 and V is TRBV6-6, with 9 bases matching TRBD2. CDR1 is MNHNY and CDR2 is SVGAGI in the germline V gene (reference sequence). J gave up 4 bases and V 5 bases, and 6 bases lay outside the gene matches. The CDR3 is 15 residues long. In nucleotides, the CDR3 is TGTGCCAGCAGTAAGCGGGGGGCGGGGTACAATGAGCAGTTCTTC. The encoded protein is CASSKRGAGYNEQFF.

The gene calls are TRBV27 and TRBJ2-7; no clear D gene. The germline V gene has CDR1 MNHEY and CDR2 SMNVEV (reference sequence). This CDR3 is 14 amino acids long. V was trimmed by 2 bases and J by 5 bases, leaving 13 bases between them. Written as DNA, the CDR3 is TGTGCCAGCAGTTTAGTTCCGGGTTTCCACGAGCAGTACTTC. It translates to CASSLVPGFHEQYF.

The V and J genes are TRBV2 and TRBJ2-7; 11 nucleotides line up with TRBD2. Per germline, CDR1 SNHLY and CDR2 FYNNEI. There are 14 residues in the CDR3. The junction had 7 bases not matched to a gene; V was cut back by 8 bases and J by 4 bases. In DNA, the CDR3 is TGTGCCAGCTATTCCGGGACTAGCGGATACGAGCAGTACTTC. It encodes CASYSGTSGYEQYF.

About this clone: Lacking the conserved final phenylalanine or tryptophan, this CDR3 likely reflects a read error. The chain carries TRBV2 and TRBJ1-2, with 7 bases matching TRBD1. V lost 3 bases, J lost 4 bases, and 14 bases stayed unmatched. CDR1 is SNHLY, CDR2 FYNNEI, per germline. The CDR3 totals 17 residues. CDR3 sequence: CASSEGDRTLSGYGYTL. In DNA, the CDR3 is TGTGCCAGCAGTGAGGGGGACAGAACCCTCTCGGGCTATGGCTACACCCTC.

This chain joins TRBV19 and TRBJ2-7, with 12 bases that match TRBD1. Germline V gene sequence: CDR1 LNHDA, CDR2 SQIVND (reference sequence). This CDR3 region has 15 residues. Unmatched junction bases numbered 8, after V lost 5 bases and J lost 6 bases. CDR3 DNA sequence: TGTGCCAGTAGTGGGTCCGGGACAGGGGGCGTCGAGCAGTACTTC. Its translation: CASSGSGTGGVEQYF.